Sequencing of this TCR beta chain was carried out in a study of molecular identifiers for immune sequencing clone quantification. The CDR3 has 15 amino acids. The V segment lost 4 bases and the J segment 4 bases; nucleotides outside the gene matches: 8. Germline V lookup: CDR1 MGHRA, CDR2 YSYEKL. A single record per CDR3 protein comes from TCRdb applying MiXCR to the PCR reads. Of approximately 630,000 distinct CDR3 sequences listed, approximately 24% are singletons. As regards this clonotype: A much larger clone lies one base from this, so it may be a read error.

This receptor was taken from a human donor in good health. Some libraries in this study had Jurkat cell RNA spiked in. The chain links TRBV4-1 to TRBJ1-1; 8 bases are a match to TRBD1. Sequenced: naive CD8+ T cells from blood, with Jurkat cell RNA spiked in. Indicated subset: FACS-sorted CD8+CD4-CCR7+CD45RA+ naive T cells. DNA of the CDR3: TGCGCCAGCAGCCCGCTGGACAGGGCGGGCACTGAAGCTTTCTTT. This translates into CASSPLDRAGTEAFF.